This T cell receptor beta chain originates from a study of T cell responses to AZD1222 COVID-19 vaccine. Points from the study as a whole: Clonal diversity was possibly underestimated, and the donors were mostly white British, with more females.

TCRdb's table, derived via immunoSEQ multiplex PCR, lists solely in-frame clones and lacks some. The sample contains fewer than 250,000 clones, about 93% of which appear only once. The ends lost 4 bases at V and 1 base at J; junction bases unmatched: 6. The CDR3 extends over 16 amino acids. The V gene's germline CDR1 is SGHNT and CDR2 YYREEE (reference sequence). As concerns this clone: Its specificity is not known.

The clonotype was recovered from an adult in good health. This sequence joins TRBV5-4 and TRBJ2-5; 11 bases agree with TRBD2. The input for sequencing was peripheral blood, taken on day 0 of MenACWY control vaccination. The CDR3 loop is CASSPVAGGLQETQYF. DNA of the CDR3: TGTGCCAGCAGCCCCGTAGCGGGGGGGCTCCAAGAGACCCAGTACTTC. Combining the CDR3 with reference TRBV5-4 and TRBJ2-5 gives the whole variable domain ETGVTQSPTHLIKTRGQQVTLRCSSQSGHNTVSWYQQALGQGPQFIFQYYREEENGRGNFPPRFSGLQFPNYSSELNVNALELDDSALYLCASSPVAGGLQETQYFGPGTRLLVL.